This T cell receptor beta chain was profiled in a study of PD-1 blockade in classical Hodgkin lymphoma. Regarding the study as a whole: Unlike CD8+ TCR diversity, which did not rise significantly by C4D1, CD4+ TCR diversity did. Those achieving complete response showed baseline diversity like newly diagnosed patients. Newly diagnosed patients were reported to exhibit reduced baseline TCR diversity relative to healthy donors. Nivolumab starters within 1 year of ASCT were excluded.

Per germline, CDR1 GTSNPN and CDR2 SVGIG (reference sequence). The CDR3 runs 11 residues. The V and J ends lost 2 bases and 9 bases respectively, with 8 bases between them. Patients all relapsed after autologous stem cell transplantation, and there was variation in brentuximab vedotin exposure. The method was immunoSEQ multiplex PCR; TCRdb's version includes in-frame clones alone and lacks a portion of them. The data hold 45,000 to 55,000 clones, with approximately 84% observed a single time. A word on this clone: Its antigen is as yet unknown.

This TCR came from a human donor with classical Hodgkin lymphoma. The sample was peripheral blood mononuclear cells (PBMCs), taken at baseline. The genes are TRBV30 and TRBJ1-5; D perhaps matches TRBD1 (6 bases). The CDR3 loop is CAWSLGGPQHF. As DNA, the CDR3 is TGTGCCTGGAGTTTAGGGGGGCCCCAGCATTTT.